This TCR beta chain was recovered during a study of control samples from healthy donors and cancer patients. Profiling relied on immunoSEQ multiplex PCR, and the TCRdb table lists in-frame clones only, not all of them. The data show 55,000 to 70,000 clones, 90% seen once. This TCR derives from a man in his sixties with colorectal cancer. The sequenced sample was PBMCs.

CDR3 loop: CASSDGTGVLQETQYF. As DNA, the CDR3 is TGTGCCAGCAGCGACGGGACAGGGGTCCTCCAAGAGACCCAGTACTTC. The chain links TRBV9 to TRBJ2-5; 10 bases map to TRBD1. Trimming removed 3 bases from V and 1 base from J; junction bases left unmatched: 6. The CDR3 spans 16 residues. Germline V gene lookup returns CDR1 SGDLS and CDR2 YYNGEE.